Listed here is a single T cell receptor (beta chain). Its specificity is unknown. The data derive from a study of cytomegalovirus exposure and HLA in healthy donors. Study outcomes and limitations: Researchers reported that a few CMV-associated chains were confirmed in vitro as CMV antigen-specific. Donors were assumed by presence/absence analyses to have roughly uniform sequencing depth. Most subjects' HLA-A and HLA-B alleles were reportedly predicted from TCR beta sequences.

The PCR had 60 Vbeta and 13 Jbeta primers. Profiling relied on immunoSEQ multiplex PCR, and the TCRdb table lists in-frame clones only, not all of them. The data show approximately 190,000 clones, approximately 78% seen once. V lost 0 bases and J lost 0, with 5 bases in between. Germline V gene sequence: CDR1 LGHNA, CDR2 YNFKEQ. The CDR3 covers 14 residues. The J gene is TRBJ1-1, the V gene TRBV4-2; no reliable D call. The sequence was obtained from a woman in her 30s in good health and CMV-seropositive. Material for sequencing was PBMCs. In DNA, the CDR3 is TGTGCCAGCAGCCAAGACGGGGTGAACACTGAAGCTTTCTTT. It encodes CASSQDGVNTEAFF.